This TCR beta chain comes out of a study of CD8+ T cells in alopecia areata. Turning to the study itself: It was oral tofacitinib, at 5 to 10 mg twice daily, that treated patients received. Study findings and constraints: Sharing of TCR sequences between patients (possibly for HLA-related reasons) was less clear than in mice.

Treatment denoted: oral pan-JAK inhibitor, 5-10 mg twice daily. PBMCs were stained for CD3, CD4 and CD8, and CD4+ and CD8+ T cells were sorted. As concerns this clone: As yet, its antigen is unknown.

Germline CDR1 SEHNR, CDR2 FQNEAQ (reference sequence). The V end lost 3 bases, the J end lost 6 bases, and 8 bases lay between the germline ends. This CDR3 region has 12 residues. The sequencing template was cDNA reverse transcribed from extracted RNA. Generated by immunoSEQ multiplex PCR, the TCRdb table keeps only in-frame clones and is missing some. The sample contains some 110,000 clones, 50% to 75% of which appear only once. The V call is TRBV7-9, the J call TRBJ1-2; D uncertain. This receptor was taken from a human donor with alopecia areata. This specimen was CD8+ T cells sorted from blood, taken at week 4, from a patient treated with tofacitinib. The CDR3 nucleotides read TGTGCCAGCAGCTTCAACAGCAATGGCTACACCTTC. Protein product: CASSFNSNGYTF.